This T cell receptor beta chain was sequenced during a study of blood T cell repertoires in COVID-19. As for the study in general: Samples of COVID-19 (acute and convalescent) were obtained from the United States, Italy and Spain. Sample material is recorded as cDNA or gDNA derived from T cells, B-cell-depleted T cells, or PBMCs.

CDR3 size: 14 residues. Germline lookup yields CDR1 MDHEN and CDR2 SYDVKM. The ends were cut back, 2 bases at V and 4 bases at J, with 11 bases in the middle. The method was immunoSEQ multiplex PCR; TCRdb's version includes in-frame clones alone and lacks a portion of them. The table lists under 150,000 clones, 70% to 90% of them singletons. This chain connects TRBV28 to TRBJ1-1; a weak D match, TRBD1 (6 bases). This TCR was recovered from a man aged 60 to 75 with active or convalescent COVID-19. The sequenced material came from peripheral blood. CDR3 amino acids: CASSLRGRGTEAFF. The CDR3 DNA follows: TGTGCCAGCAGTTTACGGGGCAGGGGCACTGAAGCTTTCTTT.